These T cell receptor beta chains were read from a single sample in a study of Graves' ophthalmopathy and Graves' hyperthyroidism. TCRdb reprocessed the multiplex PCR reads via MiXCR and lists one record per CDR3 protein. The sample includes approximately 700,000 distinct CDR3 sequences, 35% to 50% of them seen just once. Sample: peripheral blood. Receptors originate from an adult man with Graves' ophthalmopathy. CDR3s include the opening cysteine and the closing phenylalanine or tryptophan. For some rows the clone size is stated as once, few or many, or as a class when expanded; others skip it.

V: TRBV25-1
size: .
J: TRBJ2-3
CDR3: CASSALDRRGRTDTQYF

V: TRBV29-1
size: .
J: TRBJ1-2
CDR3: CSSLAGTGGLGYTF

V: TRBV29-1
size: .
J: TRBJ2-2
CDR3: CSVMQRVAGELFF

V: TRBV7-2
size: few
J: TRBJ1-2
CDR3: CASSLDPGASYYGYTF

V: TRBV6-6
size: few
J: TRBJ2-7
CDR3: CASTGDRTFTYEQYF

V: TRBV20-1
size: .
J: TRBJ2-7
CDR3: CSARDSGGRDEQYF

V: TRBV11-2
size: many
J: TRBJ1-1
CDR3: CASSSLGQNTEAFF

V: TRBV20-1
size: .
J: TRBJ2-5
CDR3: CSAARGGAGTQYF

V: TRBV20-1
size: few
J: TRBJ2-7
CDR3: CSAGTVYEQYF

V: TRBV29-1
size: .
J: TRBJ1-1
CDR3: CSVEDLVGTEAFF

V: TRBV7-8
size: many
J: TRBJ1-1
CDR3: CASSPKLNTEAFF

V: TRBV2
size: many
J: TRBJ1-1
CDR3: CASSAQGATEAFF

V: TRBV25-1
size: .
J: TRBJ2-5
CDR3: CASSPAGAGSTVKTQYF

V: TRBV29-1
size: many
J: TRBJ2-5
CDR3: CSFYRGETQYF

V: TRBV10-2
size: .
J: TRBJ1-4
CDR3: CASSYEGMPGTNEKLFF

V: TRBV10-3
size: .
J: TRBJ2-5
CDR3: CASSGTSGGSEYF

V: TRBV7-9
size: many
J: TRBJ1-1
CDR3: CASSLEGSEAFF

V: TRBV2
size: .
J: TRBJ2-7
CDR3: CASMRRAYEQYF

V: TRBV5-1
size: many
J: TRBJ1-4
CDR3: CASSSSGEKLFF

V: TRBV10-3
size: once
J: TRBJ2-5
CDR3: CASSRPSRGETQYF

V: TRBV9
size: many
J: TRBJ1-3
CDR3: CASSRIPGNTIYF

V: TRBV4-2
size: many
J: TRBJ1-1
CDR3: CASSRFTNTEAFF

V: TRBV20-1
size: .
J: TRBJ1-1
CDR3: CSARRQVEAFF

V: TRBV5-1
size: .
J: TRBJ1-6
CDR3: CASSFDPRGNSPLHF

V: TRBV6-2/TRBV6-3
size: few
J: TRBJ2-3
CDR3: CASRKLGTDTQYF

V: TRBV11-2
size: many
J: TRBJ2-5
CDR3: CASSSTGVETQYF

V: TRBV15
size: few
J: TRBJ1-2
CDR3: CATSRVGGEFGNTF

V: TRBV9
size: .
J: TRBJ1-2
CDR3: CASSLEVGPYGYTF

V: TRBV10-3
size: .
J: TRBJ1-2
CDR3: CASSPLLDRGRGYGYTF

V: TRBV10-3
size: few
J: TRBJ2-5
CDR3: CATSWGTGGQETQYF

V: TRBV2
size: .
J: TRBJ2-7
CDR3: CASSEGRNSGAEQYF

V: TRBV30
size: once
J: TRBJ1-1
CDR3: CAWRATVGTEAFF

V: TRBV5-1
size: many
J: TRBJ1-2
CDR3: CASSWGQGTYGYTF

V: TRBV29-1
size: once
J: TRBJ2-7
CDR3: CSVPGPHSYEQYF

V: TRBV2
size: .
J: TRBJ1-6
CDR3: CASSHKGQGPNSPLHF

V: TRBV2
size: .
J: TRBJ1-6
CDR3: CASSDSFSAYNSPLHF

V: TRBV7-9
size: once
J: TRBJ1-4
CDR3: CASSSPGQRTNEKLFF

V: TRBV7-9
size: many
J: TRBJ1-2
CDR3: CASSSRQIYGYTF

V: TRBV2
size: .
J: TRBJ2-7
CDR3: CASSYGTAYEQYF

V: TRBV25-1
size: .
J: TRBJ1-2
CDR3: CASSDSAGEGSYGYTF

V: TRBV25-1
size: .
J: TRBJ1-2
CDR3: CASHGRGQAYNYGYTF

V: TRBV9
size: few
J: TRBJ2-2
CDR3: CASSPRGLAGELFF

V: TRBV7-9
size: .
J: TRBJ2-2
CDR3: CASSLEQGSTGELFF

V: TRBV12-3/TRBV12-4
size: many
J: TRBJ1-1
CDR3: CASSPRGQLNTEAFF

V: TRBV7-9
size: .
J: TRBJ1-4
CDR3: CASSGGRGATNEKLFF

V: TRBV25-1
size: .
J: TRBJ2-2
CDR3: CASSEGPLAGELFF

V: TRBV9
size: few
J: TRBJ2-5
CDR3: CASSGAGGGILETQYF

V: TRBV20-1
size: .
J: TRBJ2-2
CDR3: CSAGSGTGGTGELFF